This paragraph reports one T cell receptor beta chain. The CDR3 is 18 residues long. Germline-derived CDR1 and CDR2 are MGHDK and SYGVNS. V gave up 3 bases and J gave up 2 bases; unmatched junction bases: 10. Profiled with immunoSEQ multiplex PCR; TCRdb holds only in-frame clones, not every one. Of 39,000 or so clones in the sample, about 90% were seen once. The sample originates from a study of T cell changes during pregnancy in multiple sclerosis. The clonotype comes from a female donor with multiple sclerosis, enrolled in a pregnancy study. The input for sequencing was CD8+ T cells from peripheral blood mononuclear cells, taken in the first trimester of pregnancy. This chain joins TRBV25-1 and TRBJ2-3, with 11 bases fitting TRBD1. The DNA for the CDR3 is TGTGCCAGCAGTGACCAGGCCGGGACAGGGGGTCCCACAGATACGCAGTATTTT. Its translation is CASSDQAGTGGPTDTQYF.